The T cell receptor (beta chain) described here comes from a study of shared clonotypes between healthy human individuals. About the research overall: Plates per donor: three CD4 naive, three CD4 memory, two CD8 naive, one CD8 memory.

The ends were cut back, 5 bases at V and 0 bases at J, with 14 bases in the middle. Germline V gene data show CDR1 as SEHNR and CDR2 as FQNEAQ (reference sequence). The CDR3 length is 16 residues. Per the study methods: As immunoSEQ supplied junction-only sequences (without quality scores), filtering differed. TCRdb's table, derived via immunoSEQ multiplex PCR, lists solely in-frame clones and lacks some. For V, J and clone size, that table is used; D and trimming come from the DNA. The repertoire holds roughly 2,300,000 clones, with under 95% as singletons. The specimen sequenced was naive CD4+ T cells from PBMCs. Regarding subset: CD45RA+ positively selected. V gene TRBV7-9 combines with J gene TRBJ1-3; D is possibly TRBD1 (5 bases). The source is a man between 18 and 29 years old in good health. Some clones in this sample may be carry-over from other donors' samples. CDR3: CASSPPPGHSGNTIYF. CDR3 nucleotide sequence: TGTGCCAGCAGCCCTCCTCCGGGGCACTCTGGAAACACCATATATTTT.